This T cell receptor (beta chain) was found in a study of cytomegalovirus exposure and HLA in healthy donors. This CDR3 is built from 15 residues. V dropped 0 bases and J dropped 4; count of bases not matched to a gene: 3. Germline V gene data show CDR1 as LNHDA and CDR2 as SQIVND (reference sequence). As for this clone: Its target is unknown.

This cohort consisted of healthy bone marrow donors. In the PCR, 60 Vbeta and 13 Jbeta primers were used. Per the authors' pipeline: Around 9.9 million shared chains were among the roughly 80 million unique TCR beta chains that a later analysis counted. Assay used: immunoSEQ multiplex PCR; TCRdb lists only in-frame clones, some missing. V, J and clone size reflect that table, while D and trimming were determined from the DNA. The repertoire holds some 140,000 clones, with approximately 80% as singletons. Study-wide results and limits: A classifier reportedly called cytomegalovirus status with high sensitivity and specificity. Later work associated roughly 17,000 TCR beta sequences with HLA alleles at 0.05 false discovery rate.

The chain carries TRBV19 and TRBJ2-7, with TRBD2 matching 10 bases. This TCR was recovered from a woman in her 40s in good health and CMV-seropositive. Sample: PBMCs. The CDR3 coding sequence is TGTGCCAGTAGTATAGATGCTAGCGGGAGATACGAGCAGTACTTC. As protein: CASSIDASGRYEQYF.